Listed below are T cell receptor beta chains from one sample, sequenced in a study of blood T cells in healthy people across ages. TCRdb redid the calling of the 5' RACE reads with MiXCR, one entry per CDR3 protein. The sample has 1.5 million to 2 million distinct CDR3 sequences; around half are singletons. The sample consisted of blood. Source of these receptors: a woman between 40 and 55 years old in good health. Each CDR3 is given without its conserved first and last residue.

cdr3_aa: ASSLAGGAESPLY
j_call: TRBJ1-6
cdr3_length: 13
v_call: TRBV7-6

cdr3_aa: VSSSNRGETQY
j_call: TRBJ2-5
cdr3_length: 11
v_call: TRBV7-2

cdr3_aa: SAEGTSGGRDTQY
j_call: TRBJ2-3
cdr3_length: 13
v_call: TRBV20-1

cdr3_aa: ASSFSPGQQETQY
j_call: TRBJ2-5
cdr3_length: 13
v_call: TRBV7-2

cdr3_aa: ASSLTPTGDPQEAQY
j_call: TRBJ2-5
cdr3_length: 15
v_call: TRBV27

cdr3_aa: SAPWKGGMQETQY
j_call: NA
cdr3_length: 13
v_call: TRBV20-1

cdr3_aa: ASSQRQGASGELF
j_call: TRBJ2-2
cdr3_length: 13
v_call: TRBV3-1

cdr3_aa: ASSLGAGRGTDTQY
j_call: TRBJ2-3
cdr3_length: 14
v_call: TRBV13

cdr3_aa: ASSVGSSNQPQH
j_call: TRBJ1-5
cdr3_length: 12
v_call: TRBV9

cdr3_aa: SANRGQGSTDTQY
j_call: TRBJ2-3
cdr3_length: 13
v_call: TRBV20-1

cdr3_aa: ASSGPGLAGGLDTQY
j_call: TRBJ2-3
cdr3_length: 15
v_call: TRBV28

cdr3_aa: ASSVEPQQILNTEAF
j_call: TRBJ1-1
cdr3_length: 15
v_call: TRBV9

cdr3_aa: ASSFRADYNEQF
j_call: TRBJ2-1
cdr3_length: 12
v_call: TRBV7-2

cdr3_aa: ASSSQGCAQY
j_call: TRBJ2-3
cdr3_length: 10
v_call: TRBV28

cdr3_aa: SVEEGGTGGYT
j_call: TRBJ1-2
cdr3_length: 11
v_call: TRBV29-1

cdr3_aa: SVEDGWGQGKSYNEQF
j_call: TRBJ2-1
cdr3_length: 16
v_call: TRBV29-1

cdr3_aa: ASSLGRVPGGYEKLF
j_call: TRBJ1-4
cdr3_length: 15
v_call: TRBV7-2

cdr3_aa: ASSQVGGPLGAQY
j_call: TRBJ2-5
cdr3_length: 13
v_call: TRBV4-2

cdr3_aa: ASSQEPSPNTGELF
j_call: TRBJ2-2
cdr3_length: 14
v_call: TRBV4-3

cdr3_aa: ASQSRGRRTTTGANVLT
j_call: TRBJ2-6
cdr3_length: 17
v_call: TRBV2

cdr3_aa: ASSLRDGGATDTQY
j_call: TRBJ2-3
cdr3_length: 14
v_call: TRBV27

cdr3_aa: ASSQDLGTRNEQY
j_call: TRBJ2-7
cdr3_length: 13
v_call: TRBV4-3

cdr3_aa: ASSSRPSVGRYNEQF
j_call: TRBJ2-1
cdr3_length: 15
v_call: TRBV7-9

cdr3_aa: SANRDGTYEQY
j_call: TRBJ2-7
cdr3_length: 11
v_call: TRBV20-1

cdr3_aa: ASRYRDLQETQY
j_call: TRBJ2-5
cdr3_length: 12
v_call: TRBV2

cdr3_aa: ASSLVWRDRASTDTQY
j_call: TRBJ2-3
cdr3_length: 16
v_call: TRBV13

cdr3_aa: ASSLTVRGRPRVGGSYYGYT
j_call: TRBJ1-2
cdr3_length: 20
v_call: TRBV11-2

cdr3_aa: ASRLTSGVQTQY
j_call: TRBJ2-5
cdr3_length: 12
v_call: TRBV12-3/TRBV12-4